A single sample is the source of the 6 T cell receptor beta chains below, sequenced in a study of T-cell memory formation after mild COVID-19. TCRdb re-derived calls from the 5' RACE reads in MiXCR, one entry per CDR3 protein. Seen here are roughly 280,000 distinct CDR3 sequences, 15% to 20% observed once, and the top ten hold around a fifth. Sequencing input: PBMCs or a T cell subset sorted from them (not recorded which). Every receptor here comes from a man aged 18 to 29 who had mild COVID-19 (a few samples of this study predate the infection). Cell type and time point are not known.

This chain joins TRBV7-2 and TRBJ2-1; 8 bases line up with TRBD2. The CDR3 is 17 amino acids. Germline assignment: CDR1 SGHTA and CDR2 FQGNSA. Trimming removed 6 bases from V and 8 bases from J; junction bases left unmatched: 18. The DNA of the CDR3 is TGTGCCAGCAGATCGGGGGGGCGTTTTCGTCTCCGAGATGAGCAGTTCTTC. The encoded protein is CASRSGGRFRLRDEQFF.

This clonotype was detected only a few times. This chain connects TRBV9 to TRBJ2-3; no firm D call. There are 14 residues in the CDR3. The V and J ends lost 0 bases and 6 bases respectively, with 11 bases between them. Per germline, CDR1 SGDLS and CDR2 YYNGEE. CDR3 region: CASSVELVSDTQYF. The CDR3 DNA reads TGTGCCAGCAGCGTAGAGCTAGTCTCCGATACGCAGTATTTT.

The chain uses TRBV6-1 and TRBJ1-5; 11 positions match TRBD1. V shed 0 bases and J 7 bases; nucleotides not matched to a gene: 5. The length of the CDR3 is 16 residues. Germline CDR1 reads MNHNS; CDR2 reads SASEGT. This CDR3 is CASSEAEGTGGQPQHF. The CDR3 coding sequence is TGTGCCAGCAGTGAAGCGGAGGGGACAGGGGGACAGCCCCAGCATTTT.

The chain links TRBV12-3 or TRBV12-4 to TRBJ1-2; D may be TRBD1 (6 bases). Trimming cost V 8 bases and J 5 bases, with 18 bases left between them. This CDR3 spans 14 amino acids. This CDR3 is CASHPGQTYYGYTF. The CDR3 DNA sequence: TGTGCCAGCCACCCCGGACAGACTTATTATGGCTACACCTTC.

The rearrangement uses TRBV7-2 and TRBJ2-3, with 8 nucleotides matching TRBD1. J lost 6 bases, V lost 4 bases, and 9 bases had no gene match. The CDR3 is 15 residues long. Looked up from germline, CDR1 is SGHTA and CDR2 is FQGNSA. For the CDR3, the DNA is TGTGCCAGCAGCTCCCGACAGGGGTCAGCGGATACGCAGTATTTT. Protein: CASSSRQGSADTQYF.

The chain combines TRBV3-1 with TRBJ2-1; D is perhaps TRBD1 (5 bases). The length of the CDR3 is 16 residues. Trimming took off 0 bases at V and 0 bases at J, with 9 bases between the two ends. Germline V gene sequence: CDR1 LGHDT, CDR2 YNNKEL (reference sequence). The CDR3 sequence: CASSQDHRSSYNEQFF. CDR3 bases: TGTGCCAGCAGCCAAGATCACAGGAGCTCCTACAATGAGCAGTTCTTC.